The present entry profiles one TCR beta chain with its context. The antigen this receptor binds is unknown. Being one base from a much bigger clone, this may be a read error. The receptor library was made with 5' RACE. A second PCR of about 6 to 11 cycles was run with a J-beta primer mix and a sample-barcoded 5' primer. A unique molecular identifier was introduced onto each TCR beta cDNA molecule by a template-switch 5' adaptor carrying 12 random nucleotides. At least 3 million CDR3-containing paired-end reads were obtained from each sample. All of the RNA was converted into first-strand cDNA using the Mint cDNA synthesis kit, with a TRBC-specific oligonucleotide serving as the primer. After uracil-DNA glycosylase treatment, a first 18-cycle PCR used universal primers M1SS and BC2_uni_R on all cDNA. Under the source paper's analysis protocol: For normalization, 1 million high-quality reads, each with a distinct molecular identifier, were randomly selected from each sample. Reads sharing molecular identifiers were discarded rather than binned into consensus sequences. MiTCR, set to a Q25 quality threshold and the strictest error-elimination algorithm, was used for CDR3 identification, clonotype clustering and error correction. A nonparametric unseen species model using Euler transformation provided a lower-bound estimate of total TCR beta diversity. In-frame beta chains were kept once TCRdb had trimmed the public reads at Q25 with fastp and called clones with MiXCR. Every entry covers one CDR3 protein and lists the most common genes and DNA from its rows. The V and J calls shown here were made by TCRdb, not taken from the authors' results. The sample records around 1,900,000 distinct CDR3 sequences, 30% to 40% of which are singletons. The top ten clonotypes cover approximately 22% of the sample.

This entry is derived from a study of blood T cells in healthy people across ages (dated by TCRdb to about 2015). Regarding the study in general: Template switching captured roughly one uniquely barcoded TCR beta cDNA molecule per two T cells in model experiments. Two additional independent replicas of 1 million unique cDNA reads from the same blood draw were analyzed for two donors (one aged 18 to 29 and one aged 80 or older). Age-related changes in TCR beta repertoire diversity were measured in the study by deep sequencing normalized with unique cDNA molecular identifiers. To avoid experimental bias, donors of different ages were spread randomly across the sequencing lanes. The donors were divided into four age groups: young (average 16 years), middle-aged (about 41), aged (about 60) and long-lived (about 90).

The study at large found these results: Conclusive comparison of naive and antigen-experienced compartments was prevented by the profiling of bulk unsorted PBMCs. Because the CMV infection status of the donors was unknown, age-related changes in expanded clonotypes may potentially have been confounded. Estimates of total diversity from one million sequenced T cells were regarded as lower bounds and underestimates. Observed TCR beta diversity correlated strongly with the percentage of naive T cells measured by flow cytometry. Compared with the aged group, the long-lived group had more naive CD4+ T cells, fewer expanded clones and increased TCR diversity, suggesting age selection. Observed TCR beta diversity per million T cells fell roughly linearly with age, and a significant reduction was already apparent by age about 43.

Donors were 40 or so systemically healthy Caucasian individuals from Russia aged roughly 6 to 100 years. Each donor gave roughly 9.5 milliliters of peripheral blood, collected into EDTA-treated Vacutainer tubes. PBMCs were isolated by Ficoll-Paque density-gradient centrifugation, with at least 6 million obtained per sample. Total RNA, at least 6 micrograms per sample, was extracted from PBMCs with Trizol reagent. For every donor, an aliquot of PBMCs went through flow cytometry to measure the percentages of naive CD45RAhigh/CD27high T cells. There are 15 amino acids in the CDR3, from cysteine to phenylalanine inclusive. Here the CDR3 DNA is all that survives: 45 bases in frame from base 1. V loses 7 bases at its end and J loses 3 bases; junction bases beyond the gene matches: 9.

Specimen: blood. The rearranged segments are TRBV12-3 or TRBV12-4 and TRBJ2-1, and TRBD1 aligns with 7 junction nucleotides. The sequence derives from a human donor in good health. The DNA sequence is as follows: TGTGCCAGCAAAGATGAGGACAGGTTCTACAATGAGCAGTTCTTC. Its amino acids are CASKDEDRFYNEQFF.